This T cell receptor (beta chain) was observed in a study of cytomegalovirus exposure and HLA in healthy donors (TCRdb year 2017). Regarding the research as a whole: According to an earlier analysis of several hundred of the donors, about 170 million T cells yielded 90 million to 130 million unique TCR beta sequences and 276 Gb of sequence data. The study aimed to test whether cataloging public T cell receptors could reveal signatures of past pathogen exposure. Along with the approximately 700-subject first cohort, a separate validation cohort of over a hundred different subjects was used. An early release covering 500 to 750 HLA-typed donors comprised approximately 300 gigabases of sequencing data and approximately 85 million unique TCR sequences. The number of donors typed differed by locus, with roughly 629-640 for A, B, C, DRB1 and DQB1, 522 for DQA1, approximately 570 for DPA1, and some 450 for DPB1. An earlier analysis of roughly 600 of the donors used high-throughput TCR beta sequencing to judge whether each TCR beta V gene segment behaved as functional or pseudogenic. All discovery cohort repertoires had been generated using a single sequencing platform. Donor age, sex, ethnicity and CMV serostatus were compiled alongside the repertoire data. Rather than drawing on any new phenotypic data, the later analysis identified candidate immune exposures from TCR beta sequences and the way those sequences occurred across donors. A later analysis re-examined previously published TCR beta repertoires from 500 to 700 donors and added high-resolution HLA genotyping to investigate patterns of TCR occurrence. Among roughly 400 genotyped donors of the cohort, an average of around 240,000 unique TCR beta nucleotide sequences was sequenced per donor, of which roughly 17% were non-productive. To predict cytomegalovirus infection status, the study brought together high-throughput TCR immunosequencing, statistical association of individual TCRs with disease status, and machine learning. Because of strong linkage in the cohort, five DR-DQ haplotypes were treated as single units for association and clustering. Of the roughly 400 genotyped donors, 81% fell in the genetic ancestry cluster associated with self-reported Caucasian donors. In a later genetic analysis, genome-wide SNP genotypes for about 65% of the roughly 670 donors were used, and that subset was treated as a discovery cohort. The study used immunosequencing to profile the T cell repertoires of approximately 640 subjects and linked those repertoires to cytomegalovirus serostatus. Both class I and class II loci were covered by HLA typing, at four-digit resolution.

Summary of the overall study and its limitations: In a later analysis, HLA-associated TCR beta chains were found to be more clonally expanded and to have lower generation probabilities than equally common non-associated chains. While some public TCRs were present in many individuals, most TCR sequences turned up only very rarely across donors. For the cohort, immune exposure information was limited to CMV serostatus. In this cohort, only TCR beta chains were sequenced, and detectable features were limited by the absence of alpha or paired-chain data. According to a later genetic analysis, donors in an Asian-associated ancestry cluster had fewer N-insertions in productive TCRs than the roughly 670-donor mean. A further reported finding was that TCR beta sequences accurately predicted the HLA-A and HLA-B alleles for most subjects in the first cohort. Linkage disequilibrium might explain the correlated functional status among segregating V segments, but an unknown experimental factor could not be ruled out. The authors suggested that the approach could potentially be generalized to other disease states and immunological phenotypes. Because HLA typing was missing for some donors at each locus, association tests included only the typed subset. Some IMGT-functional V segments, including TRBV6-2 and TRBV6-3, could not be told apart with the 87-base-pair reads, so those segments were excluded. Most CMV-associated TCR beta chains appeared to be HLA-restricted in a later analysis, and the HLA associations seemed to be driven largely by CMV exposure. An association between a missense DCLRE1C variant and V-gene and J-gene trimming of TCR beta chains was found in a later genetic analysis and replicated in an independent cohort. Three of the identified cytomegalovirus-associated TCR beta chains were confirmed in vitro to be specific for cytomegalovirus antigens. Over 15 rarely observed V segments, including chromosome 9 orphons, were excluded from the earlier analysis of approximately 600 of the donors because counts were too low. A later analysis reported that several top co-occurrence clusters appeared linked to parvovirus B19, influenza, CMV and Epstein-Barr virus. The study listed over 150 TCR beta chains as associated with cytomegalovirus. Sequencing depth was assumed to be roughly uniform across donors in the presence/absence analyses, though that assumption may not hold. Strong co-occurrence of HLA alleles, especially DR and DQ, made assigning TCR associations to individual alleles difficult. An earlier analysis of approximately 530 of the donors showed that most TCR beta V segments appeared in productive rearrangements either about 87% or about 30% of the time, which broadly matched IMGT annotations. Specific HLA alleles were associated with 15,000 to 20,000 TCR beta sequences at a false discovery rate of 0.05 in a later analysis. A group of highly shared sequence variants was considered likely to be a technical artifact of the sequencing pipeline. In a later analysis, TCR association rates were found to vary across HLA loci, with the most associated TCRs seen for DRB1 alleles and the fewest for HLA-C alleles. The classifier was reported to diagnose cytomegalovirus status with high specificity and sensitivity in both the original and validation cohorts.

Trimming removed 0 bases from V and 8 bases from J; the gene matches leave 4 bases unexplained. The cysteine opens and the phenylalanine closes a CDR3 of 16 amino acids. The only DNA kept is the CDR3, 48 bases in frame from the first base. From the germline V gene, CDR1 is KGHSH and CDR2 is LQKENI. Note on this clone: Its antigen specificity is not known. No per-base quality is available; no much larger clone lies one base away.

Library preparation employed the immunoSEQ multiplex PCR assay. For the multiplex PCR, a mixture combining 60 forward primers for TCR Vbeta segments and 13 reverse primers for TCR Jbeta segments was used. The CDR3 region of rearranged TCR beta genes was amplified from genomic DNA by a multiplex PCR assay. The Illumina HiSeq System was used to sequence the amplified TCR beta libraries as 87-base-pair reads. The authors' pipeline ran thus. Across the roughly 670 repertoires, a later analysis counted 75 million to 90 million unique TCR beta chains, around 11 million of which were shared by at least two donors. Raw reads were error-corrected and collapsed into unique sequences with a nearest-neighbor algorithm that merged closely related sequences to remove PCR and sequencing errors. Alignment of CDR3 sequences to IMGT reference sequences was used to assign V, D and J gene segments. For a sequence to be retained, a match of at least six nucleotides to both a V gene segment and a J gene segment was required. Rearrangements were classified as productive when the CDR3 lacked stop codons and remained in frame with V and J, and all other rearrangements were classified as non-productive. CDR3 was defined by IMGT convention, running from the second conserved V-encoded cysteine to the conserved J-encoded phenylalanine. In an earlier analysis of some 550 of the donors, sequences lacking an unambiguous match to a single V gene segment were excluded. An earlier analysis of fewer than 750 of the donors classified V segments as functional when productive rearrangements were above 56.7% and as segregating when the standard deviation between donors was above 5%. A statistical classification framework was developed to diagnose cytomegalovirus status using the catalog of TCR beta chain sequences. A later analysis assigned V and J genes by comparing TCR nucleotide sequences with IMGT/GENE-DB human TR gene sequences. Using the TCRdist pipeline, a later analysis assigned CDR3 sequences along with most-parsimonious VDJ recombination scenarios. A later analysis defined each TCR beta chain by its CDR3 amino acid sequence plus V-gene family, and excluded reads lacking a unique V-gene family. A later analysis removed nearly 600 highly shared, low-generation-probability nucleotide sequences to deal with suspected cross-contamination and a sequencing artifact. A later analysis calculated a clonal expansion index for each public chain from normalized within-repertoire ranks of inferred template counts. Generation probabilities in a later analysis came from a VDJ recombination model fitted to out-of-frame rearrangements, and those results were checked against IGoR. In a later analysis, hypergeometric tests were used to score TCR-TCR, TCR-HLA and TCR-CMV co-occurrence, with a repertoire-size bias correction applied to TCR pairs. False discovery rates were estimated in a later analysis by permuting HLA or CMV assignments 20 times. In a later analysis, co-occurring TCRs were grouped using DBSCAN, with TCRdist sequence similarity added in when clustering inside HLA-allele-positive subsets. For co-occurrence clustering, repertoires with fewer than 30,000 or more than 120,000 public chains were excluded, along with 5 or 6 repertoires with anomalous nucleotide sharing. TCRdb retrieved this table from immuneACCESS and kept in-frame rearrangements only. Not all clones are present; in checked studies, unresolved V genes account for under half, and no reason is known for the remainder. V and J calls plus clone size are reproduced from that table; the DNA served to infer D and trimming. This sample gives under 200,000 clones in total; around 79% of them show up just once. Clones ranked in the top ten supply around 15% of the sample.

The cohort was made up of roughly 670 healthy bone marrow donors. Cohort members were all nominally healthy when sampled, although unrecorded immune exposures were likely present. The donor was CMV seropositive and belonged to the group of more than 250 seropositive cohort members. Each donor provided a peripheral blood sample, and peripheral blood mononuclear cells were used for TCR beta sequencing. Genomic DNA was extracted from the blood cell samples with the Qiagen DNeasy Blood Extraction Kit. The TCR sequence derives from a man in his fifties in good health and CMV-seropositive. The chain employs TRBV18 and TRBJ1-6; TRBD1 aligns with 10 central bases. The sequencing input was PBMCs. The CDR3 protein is CASSPPGQGKDSPLHF. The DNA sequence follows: TGTGCCAGCTCACCACCGGGACAGGGGAAGGATTCACCCCTCCACTTT.